This T cell receptor beta chain was documented in a study of blood T cell repertoires in COVID-19. The wider study: Italy, Spain and the United States were the sources of the convalescent and acute COVID-19 samples.

In the original analysis: Reference gene primers were amplified, and this amplification served to estimate nucleated cell counts. Profiled with immunoSEQ multiplex PCR; TCRdb holds only in-frame clones, not every one. V and J calls plus clone size are reproduced from that table; the DNA served to infer D and trimming. The table has around 60,000 clones, around 77% seen once. Trimming removed 4 bases from V and 6 bases from J, with 16 bases in between. Germline lookup yields CDR1 LGHNA and CDR2 YNFKEQ. The CDR3 covers 15 residues. This TCR came from a man of 80 years or more with active or convalescent COVID-19. This chain links TRBV4-2 with TRBJ1-5; D is possibly TRBD1 (6 bases). Specimen: peripheral blood. The CDR3 is CASSREQGAVQPQHF. The CDR3 bases are TGTGCCAGCAGCCGCGAACAGGGAGCGGTTCAGCCCCAGCATTTT.